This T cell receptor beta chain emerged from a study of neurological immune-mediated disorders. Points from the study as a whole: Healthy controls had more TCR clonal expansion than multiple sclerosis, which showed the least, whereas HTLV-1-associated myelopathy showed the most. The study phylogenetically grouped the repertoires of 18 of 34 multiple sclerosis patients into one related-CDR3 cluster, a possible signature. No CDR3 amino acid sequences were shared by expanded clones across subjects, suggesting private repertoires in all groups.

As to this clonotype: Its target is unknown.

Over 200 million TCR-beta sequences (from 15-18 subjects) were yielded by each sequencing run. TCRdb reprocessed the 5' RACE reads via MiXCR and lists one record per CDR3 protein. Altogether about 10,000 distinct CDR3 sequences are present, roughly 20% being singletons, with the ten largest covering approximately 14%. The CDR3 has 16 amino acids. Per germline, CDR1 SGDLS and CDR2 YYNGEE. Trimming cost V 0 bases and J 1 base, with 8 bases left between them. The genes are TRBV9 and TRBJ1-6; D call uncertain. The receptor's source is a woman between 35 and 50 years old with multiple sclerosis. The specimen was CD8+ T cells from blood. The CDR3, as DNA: TGTGCCAGCAGCGTAGATGAGTCTTCCTATAATTCACCCCTCCACTTT. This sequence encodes CASSVDESSYNSPLHF.